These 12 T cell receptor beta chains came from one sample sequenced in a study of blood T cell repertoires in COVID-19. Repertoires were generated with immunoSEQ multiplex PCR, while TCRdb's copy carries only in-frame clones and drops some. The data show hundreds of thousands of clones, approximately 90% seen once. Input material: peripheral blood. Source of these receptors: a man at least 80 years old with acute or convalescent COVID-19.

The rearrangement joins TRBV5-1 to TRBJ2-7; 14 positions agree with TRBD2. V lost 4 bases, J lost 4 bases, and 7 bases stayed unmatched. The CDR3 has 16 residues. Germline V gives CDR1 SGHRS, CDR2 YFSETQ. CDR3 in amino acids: CASSNWGLAGEYEQYF. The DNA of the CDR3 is TGCGCCAGCAGCAACTGGGGACTAGCGGGAGAATACGAGCAGTACTTC.

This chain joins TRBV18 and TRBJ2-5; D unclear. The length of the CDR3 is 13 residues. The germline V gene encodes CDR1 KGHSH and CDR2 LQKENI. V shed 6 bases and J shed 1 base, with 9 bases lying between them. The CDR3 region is CASSPRLQETQYF. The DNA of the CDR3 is TGTGCCAGCTCCCCCCGTCTCCAAGAGACCCAGTACTTC.

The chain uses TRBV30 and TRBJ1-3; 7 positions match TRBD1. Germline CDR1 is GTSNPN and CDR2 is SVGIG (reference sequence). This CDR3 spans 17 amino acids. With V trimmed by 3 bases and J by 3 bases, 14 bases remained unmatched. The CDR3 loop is CAWSDSARQGFGNTIYF. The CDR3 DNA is TGTGCCTGGAGCGATTCTGCCCGACAGGGCTTTGGAAACACCATATATTTT.

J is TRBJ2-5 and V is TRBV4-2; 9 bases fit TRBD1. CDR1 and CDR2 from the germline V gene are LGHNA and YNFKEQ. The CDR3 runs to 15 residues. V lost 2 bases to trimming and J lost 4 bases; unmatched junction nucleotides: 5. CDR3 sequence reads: CASSQPRQGGETQYF. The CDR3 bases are TGTGCCAGCAGCCAACCCCGACAGGGGGGAGAGACCCAGTACTTC.

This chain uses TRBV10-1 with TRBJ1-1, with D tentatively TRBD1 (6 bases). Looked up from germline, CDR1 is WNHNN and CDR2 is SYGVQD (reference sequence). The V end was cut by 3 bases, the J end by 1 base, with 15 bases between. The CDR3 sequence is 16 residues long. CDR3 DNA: TGCGCCAGCAGTGAACAGGGCCTTATCCCGAACACTGAAGCTTTCTTT. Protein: CASSEQGLIPNTEAFF.

The CDR3 nucleotides are TGTGCCAGCAGCGGTGGGACTAGCGGGAGTTATACGCAGTATTTT. The encoded protein is CASSGGTSGSYTQYF. The chain couples TRBV7-3 to TRBJ2-3; 14 bases fit TRBD2. Germline CDR1 reads SGHTA; CDR2 reads FQGTGA. V trimming: 5 bases; J trimming: 7 bases; junction bases outside the gene matches: 5. The CDR3 loop spans 15 amino acids.

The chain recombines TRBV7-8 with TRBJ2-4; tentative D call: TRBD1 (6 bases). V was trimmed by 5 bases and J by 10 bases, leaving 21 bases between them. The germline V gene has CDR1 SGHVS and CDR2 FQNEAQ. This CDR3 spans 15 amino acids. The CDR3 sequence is CASSPRDTPAGIQYF. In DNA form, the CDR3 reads TGTGCCAGCAGCCCTAGGGACACACCCGCGGGTATTCAGTACTTC.

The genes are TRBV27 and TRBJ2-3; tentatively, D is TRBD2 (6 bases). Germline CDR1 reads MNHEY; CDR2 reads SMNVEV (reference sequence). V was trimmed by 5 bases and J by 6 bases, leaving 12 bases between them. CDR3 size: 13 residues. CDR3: CASSMTRFDTQYF. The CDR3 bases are TGTGCCAGCAGTATGACTAGATTCGATACGCAGTATTTT.

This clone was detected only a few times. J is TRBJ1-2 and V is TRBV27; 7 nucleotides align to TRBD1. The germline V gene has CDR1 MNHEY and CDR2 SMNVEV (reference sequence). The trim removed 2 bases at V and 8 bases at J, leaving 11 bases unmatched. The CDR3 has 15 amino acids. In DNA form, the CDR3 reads TGTGCCAGCAGTTTAGGGCAGGGGGGCCTGGGAGGCTACACCTTC. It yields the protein CASSLGQGGLGGYTF.

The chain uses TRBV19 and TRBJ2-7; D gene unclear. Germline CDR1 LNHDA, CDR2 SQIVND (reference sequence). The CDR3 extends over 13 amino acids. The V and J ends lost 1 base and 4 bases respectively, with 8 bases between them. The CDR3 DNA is TGTGCCAGTAGTATAGGACAACAATACGAGCAGTACTTC. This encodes CASSIGQQYEQYF.

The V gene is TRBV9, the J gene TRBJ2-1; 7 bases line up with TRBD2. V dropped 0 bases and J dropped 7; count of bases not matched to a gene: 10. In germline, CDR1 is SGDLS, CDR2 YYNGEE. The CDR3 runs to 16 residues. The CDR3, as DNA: TGTGCCAGCAGCGTAGCTGGTTCGGGACTACCTAATGAGCAGTTCTTC. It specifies CASSVAGSGLPNEQFF.

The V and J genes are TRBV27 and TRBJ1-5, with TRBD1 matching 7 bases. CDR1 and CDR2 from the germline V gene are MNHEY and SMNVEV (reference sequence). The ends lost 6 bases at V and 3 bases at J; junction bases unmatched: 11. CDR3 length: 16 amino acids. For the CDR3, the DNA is TGTGCCAGCAGCGCTACCCGGGGACAGAACAATCAGCCCCAGCATTTT. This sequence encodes CASSATRGQNNQPQHF.